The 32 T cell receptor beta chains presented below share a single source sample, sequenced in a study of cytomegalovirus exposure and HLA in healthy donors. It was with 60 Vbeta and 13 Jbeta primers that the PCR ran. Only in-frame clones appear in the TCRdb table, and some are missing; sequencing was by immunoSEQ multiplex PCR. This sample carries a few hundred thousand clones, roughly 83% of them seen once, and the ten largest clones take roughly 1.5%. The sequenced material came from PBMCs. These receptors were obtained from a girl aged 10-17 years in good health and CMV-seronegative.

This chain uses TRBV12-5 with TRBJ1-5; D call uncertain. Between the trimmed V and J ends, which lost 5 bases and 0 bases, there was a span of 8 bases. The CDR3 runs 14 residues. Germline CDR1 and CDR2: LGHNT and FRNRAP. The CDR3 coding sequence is TGTGCTAGTGGTCTCTTTTATAGCAATCAGCCCCAGCATTTT. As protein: CASGLFYSNQPQHF.

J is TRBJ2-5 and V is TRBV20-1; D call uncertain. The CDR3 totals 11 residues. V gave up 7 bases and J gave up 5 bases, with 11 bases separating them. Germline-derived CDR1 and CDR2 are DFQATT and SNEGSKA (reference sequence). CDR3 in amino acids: CSGLPDETQYF. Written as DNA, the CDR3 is TGCAGTGGGCTTCCTGATGAGACCCAGTACTTC.

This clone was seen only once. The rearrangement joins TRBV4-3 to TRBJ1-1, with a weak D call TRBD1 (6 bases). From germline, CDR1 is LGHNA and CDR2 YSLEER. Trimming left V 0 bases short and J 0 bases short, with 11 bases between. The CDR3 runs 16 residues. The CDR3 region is CASSQDWGRMNTEAFF. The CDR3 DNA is TGCGCCAGCAGCCAAGATTGGGGGCGGATGAACACTGAAGCTTTCTTT.

The CDR3 loop reads CASSLGGSSYNEQFF. CDR3 bases: TGCGCCAGCAGCCTGGGGGGTTCTTCCTACAATGAGCAGTTCTTC. The chain couples TRBV10-1 to TRBJ2-1; D might be TRBD2 (6 bases). The CDR3 sequence is 15 residues long. The germline gives CDR1 WNHNN, CDR2 SYGVQD (reference sequence). Trimming cost V 6 bases and J 1 base, with 13 bases left between them.

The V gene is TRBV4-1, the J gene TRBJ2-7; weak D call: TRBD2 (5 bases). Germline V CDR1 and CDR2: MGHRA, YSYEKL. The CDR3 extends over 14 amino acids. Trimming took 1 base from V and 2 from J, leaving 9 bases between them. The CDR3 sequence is CASSQGGNAYEQYF. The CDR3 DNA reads TGCGCCAGCAGCCAAGGAGGGAATGCCTACGAGCAGTACTTC.

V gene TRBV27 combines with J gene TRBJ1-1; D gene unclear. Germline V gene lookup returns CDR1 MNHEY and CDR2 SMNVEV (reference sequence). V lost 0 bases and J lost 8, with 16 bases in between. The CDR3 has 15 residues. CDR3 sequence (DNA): TGTGCCAGCAGTTTATCGATCGGGAGCTTTTTGGAAGCTTTCTTT. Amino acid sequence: CASSLSIGSFLEAFF.

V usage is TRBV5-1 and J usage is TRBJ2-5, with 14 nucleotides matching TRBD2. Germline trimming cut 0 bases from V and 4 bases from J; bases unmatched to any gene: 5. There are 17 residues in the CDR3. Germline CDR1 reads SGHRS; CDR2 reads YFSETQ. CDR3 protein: CASSLEGLAGVGETQYF. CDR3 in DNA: TGCGCCAGCAGCTTGGAGGGACTAGCGGGAGTGGGAGAGACCCAGTACTTC.

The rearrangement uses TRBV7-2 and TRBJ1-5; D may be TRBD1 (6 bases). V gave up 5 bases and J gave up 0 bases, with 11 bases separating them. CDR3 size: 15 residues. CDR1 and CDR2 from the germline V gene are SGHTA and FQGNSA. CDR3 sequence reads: CASSLRDNSNQPQHF. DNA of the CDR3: TGTGCCAGCAGCCTCCGGGACAATAGCAATCAGCCCCAGCATTTT. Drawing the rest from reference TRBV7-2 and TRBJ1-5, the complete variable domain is GAGVSQSPSNKVTEKGKDVELRCDPISGHTALYWYRQSLGQGLEFLIYFQGNSAPDKSGLPSDRFSAERTGGSVSTLTIQRTQQEDSAVYLCASSLRDNSNQPQHFGDGTRLSIL.

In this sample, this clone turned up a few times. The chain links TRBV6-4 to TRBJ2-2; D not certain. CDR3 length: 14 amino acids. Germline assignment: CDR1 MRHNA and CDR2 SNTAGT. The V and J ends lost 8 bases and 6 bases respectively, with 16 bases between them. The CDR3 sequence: CASGQEGRSGELFF. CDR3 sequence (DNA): TGTGCCAGCGGCCAGGAAGGTCGATCCGGGGAGCTGTTTTTT.

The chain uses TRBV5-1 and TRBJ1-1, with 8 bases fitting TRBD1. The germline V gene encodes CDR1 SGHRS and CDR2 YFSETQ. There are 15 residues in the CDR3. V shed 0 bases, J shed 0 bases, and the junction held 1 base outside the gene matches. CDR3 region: CASSLGQGMNTEAFF. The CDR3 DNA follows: TGCGCCAGCAGCTTGGGACAGGGGATGAACACTGAAGCTTTCTTT.

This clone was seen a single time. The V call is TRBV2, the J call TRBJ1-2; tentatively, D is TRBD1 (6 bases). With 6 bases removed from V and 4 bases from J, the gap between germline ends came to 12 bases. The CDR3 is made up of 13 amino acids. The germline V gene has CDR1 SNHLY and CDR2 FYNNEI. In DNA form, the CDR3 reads TGTGCCAGCAGGGAAACAGGGACCTATGGCTACACCTTC. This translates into CASRETGTYGYTF.

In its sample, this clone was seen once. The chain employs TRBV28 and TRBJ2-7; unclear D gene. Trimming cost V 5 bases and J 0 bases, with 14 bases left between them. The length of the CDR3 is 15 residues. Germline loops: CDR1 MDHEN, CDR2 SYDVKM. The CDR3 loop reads CASSTLSKSSYEQYF. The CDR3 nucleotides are TGTGCCAGCAGTACTCTCTCCAAAAGCTCCTACGAGCAGTACTTC.

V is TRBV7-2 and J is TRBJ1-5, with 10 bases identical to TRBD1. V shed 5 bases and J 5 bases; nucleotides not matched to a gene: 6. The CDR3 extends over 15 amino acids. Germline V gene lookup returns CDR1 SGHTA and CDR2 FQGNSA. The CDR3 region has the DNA TGTGCCAGCAGCGTAGGGGGACAGGGGTATCAGCCCCAGCATTTT. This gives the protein CASSVGGQGYQPQHF.

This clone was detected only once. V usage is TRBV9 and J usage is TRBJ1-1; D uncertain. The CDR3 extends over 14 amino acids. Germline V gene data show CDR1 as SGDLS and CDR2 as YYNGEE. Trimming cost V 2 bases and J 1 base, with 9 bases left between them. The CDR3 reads CASSVSTGNTEAFF. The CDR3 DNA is TGTGCCAGCAGCGTTAGTACGGGGAACACTGAAGCTTTCTTT.

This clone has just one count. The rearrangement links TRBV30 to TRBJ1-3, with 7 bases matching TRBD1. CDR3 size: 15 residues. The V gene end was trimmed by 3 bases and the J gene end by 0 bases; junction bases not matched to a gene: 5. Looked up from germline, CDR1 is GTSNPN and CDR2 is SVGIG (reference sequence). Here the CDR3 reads CAWRDRWNSGNTIYF. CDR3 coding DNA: TGTGCCTGGAGGGACAGGTGGAACTCTGGAAACACCATATATTTT.

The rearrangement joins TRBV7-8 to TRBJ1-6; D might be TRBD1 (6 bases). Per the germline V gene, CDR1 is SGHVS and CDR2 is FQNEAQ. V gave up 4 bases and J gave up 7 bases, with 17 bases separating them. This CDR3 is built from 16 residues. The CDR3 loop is CASSSFLDSKNSPLHF. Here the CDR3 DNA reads TGTGCCAGCAGCTCCTTCCTGGACAGCAAGAATTCACCCCTCCACTTT.

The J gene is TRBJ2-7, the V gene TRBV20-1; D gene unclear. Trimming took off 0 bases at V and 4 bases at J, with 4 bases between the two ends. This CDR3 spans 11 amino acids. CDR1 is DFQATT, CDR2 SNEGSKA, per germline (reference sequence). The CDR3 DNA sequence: TGCAGTGCTAGAGATAATTACGAGCAGTACTTC. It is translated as CSARDNYEQYF.

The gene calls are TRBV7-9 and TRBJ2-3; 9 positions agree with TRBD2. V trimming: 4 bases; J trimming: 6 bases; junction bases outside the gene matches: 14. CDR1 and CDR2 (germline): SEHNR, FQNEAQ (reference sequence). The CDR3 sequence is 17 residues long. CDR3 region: CASSSSRGGRAEDTQYF. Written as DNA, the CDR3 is TGTGCCAGCAGCTCATCACGGGGCGGGAGGGCCGAGGATACGCAGTATTTT.

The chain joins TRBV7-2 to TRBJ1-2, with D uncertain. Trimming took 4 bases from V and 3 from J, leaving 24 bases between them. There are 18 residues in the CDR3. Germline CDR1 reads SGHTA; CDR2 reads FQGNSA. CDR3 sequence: CASSSPVTKEARYYGYTF. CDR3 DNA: TGTGCCAGCAGCTCTCCGGTGACTAAGGAGGCGAGGTACTATGGCTACACCTTC.

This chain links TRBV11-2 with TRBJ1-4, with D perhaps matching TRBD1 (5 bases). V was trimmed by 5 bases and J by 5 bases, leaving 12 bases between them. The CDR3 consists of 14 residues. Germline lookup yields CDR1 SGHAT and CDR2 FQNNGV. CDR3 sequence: CASSKGVLNEKLFF. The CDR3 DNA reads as TGTGCCAGCAGCAAAGGGGTCTTAAATGAAAAACTGTTTTTT.

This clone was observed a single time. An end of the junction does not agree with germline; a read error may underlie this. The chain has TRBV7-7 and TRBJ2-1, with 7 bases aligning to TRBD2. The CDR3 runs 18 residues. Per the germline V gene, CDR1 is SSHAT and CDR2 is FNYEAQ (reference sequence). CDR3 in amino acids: CASSLSLGLAENFNEQFF. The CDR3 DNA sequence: TGTGCTAGCAGCTTAAGTCTAGGGCTAGCGGAAAATTTCAATGAGCAGTTCTTC.

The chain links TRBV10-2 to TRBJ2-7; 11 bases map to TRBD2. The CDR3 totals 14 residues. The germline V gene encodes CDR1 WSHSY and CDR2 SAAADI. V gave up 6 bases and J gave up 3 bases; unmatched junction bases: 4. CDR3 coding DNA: TGCGCCAGCAGCGTAGCGGGAGGGTTCTACGAGCAGTACTTC. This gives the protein CASSVAGGFYEQYF.

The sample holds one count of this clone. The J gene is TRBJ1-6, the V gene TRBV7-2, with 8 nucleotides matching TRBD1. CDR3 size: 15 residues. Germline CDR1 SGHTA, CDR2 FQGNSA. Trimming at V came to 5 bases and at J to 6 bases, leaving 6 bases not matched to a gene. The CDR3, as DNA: TGTGCCAGCAGCCCCCAGGGGGCGGGTAATTCACCCCTCCACTTT. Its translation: CASSPQGAGNSPLHF.

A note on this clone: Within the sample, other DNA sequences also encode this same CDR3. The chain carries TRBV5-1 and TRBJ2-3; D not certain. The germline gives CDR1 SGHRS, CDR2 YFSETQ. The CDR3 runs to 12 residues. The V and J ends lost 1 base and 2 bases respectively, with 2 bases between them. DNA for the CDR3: TGCGCCAGCAGCTTGCTCACAGATACGCAGTATTTT. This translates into CASSLLTDTQYF.

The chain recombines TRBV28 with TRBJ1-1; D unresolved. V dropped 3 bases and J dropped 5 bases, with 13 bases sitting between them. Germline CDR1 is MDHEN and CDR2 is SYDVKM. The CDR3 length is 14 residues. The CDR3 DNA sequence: TGTGCCAGCAGTTTGAGGGAGGAGAAAACTGAAGCTTTCTTT. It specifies CASSLREEKTEAFF.

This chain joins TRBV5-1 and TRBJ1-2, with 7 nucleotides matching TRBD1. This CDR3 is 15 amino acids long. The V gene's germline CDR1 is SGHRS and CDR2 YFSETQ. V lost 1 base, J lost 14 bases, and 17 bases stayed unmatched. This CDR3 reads CASSLPPGQQHSRTF. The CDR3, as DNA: TGCGCCAGCAGCTTGCCTCCGGGACAGCAACATTCTAGGACCTTC.

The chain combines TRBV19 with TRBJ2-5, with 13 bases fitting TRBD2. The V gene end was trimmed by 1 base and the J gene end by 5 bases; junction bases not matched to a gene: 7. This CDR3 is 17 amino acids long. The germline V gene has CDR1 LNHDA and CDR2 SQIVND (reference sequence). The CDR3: CASSIGSLGLAGETQYF. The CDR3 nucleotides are TGTGCCAGTAGTATAGGCTCACTGGGACTAGCGGGGGAGACCCAGTACTTC.

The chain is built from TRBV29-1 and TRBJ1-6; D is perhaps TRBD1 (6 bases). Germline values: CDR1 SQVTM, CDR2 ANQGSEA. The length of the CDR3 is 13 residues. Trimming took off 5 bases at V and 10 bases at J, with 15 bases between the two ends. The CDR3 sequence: CSVKHRDGSPLHF. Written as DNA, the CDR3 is TGCAGCGTTAAACACAGGGATGGATCACCCCTCCACTTT.

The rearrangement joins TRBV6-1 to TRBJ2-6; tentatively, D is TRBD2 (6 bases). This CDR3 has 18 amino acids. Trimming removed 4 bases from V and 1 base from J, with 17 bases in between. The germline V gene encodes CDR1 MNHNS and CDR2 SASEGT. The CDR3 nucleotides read TGTGCCAGCAGTGTTAATAGCGGTCTTCCATCTGGGGCCAACGTCCTGACTTTC. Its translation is CASSVNSGLPSGANVLTF.

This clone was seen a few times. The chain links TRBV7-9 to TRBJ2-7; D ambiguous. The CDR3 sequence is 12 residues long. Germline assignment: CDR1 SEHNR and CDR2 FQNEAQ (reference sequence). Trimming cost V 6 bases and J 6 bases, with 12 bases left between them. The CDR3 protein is CASRFATPEQYF. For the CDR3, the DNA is TGTGCCAGCAGATTTGCGACTCCCGAGCAGTACTTC.

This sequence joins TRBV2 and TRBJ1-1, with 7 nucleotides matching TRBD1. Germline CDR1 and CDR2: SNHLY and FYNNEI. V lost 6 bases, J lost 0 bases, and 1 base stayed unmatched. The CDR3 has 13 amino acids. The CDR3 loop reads CASRGQMNTEAFF. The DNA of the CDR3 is TGTGCCAGCAGGGGACAGATGAACACTGAAGCTTTCTTT.

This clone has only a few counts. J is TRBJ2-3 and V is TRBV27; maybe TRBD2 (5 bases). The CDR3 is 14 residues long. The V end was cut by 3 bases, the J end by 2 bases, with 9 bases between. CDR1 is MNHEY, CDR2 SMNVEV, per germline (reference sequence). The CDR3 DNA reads TGTGCCAGCAGTTTCGAGCGGTCCACAGATACGCAGTATTTT. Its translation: CASSFERSTDTQYF.